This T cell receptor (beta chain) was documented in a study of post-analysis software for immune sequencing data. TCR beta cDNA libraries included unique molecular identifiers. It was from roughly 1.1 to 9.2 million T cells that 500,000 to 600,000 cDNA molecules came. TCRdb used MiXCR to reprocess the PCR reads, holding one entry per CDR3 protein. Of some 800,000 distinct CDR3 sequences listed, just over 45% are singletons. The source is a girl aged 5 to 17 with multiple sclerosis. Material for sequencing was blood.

For the CDR3, the DNA is TGTGCCAGCAGTGGAAAGGGGTATCTTAGGGGCTACGAGCAGTACTTC. This sequence encodes CASSGKGYLRGYEQYF. V usage is TRBV28 and J usage is TRBJ2-7; D might be TRBD1 (5 bases). Germline CDR1 reads MDHEN; CDR2 reads SYDVKM. The CDR3 has 16 residues. V lost 5 bases and J 3 bases, leaving 20 bases between the germline ends.